A single sample gave rise to the 24 T cell receptor beta chains below, sequenced in a study of response to subunit inactivated influenza vaccine. A single record per CDR3 protein comes from TCRdb applying MiXCR to the RT-PCR reads. This table holds some 850,000 distinct CDR3 sequences, approximately 17% found once. This specimen was PBMCs from blood, taken around 5 days after vaccination. The receptors were gathered from a man aged 45-65 years who received an inactivated influenza vaccine.

This clonotype was picked up many times. In DNA, the CDR3 is TGCGCCAGCAGCTTGTTGAAGCGGGAGGGCTCACAGCAGTTCTTC. Its protein product is CASSLLKREGSQQFF. The chain is built from TRBV5-1 and TRBJ2-1; TRBD2 matches 10 bases. Germline V lookup: CDR1 SGHRS, CDR2 YFSETQ. The CDR3 is 15 residues long. Trimming took 1 base from V and 11 from J; bases not matched to a gene: 9.

V is TRBV4-3 and J is TRBJ2-7; the match to TRBD2 covers 14 bases. Germline V lookup: CDR1 LGHNA, CDR2 YSLEER. This CDR3 contains 18 residues. The V gene end was trimmed by 0 bases and the J gene end by 2 bases; junction bases not matched to a gene: 6. The CDR3 reads CASSQDKAGLAGAYEQYF. In nucleotides, the CDR3 is TGCGCCAGCAGCCAAGATAAGGCGGGACTAGCGGGAGCCTACGAGCAGTACTTC.

This chain links TRBV28 with TRBJ1-4; the D is unclear. CDR3 length: 15 residues. V lost 8 bases, J lost 8 bases, and 21 bases lay in between. Germline CDR1 reads MDHEN; CDR2 reads SYDVKM. The CDR3 DNA follows: TGTGCCAGCGAGCGAGGCAATCGGGGTGGCGAAAAACTGTTTTTT. It is translated as CASERGNRGGEKLFF.

The chain employs TRBV12-3 or TRBV12-4 and TRBJ2-2; tentatively, D is TRBD2 (6 bases). CDR3 length: 15 residues. Between the trimmed V and J ends, which lost 7 bases and 8 bases, there was a span of 20 bases. Here the CDR3 reads CASKEGPLLGGELFF. CDR3 bases: TGTGCCAGCAAGGAGGGACCCCTACTCGGGGGGGAGCTGTTTTTT.

This clonotype was detected a few times. The J gene is TRBJ1-1, the V gene TRBV20-1; weak D call: TRBD1 (5 bases). CDR3 length equals 15 residues. Trimming removed 1 base at V and 2 bases at J, with 14 bases between. In germline, CDR1 is DFQATT, CDR2 SNEGSKA (reference sequence). CDR3 DNA: TGCAGTGCTAGAGGTCAGGGTTCGGTCAACACTGAAGCTTTCTTT. It translates to CSARGQGSVNTEAFF.

This clonotype was observed a handful of times. The rearrangement joins TRBV10-3 to TRBJ2-3; D perhaps matches TRBD2 (6 bases). CDR1 ENHRY and CDR2 SYGVKD come from the germline V gene. V shed 3 bases and J shed 4 bases, with 11 bases lying between them. The CDR3 covers 14 residues. The CDR3 loop is CAISDRERADTQYF. The CDR3 DNA is TGTGCCATCAGTGATCGGGAGCGGGCAGATACGCAGTATTTT.

This chain joins TRBV7-9 and TRBJ2-7; 9 bases align to TRBD1. The germline V gene encodes CDR1 SEHNR and CDR2 FQNEAQ (reference sequence). J lost 7 bases, V lost 1 base, and 14 bases had no gene match. This CDR3 region has 17 residues. The CDR3 loop reads CASSLVFGQGKTDEQYF. As DNA, the CDR3 is TGTGCCAGCAGCTTAGTTTTCGGACAGGGGAAAACGGATGAGCAGTACTTC.

This clonotype has just one count. The chain joins TRBV21-1 to TRBJ2-1; whether TRBD2, the table's D call, matches the DNA was not checked. TRBV21-1 is marked as a pseudogene. This CDR3 is 13 amino acids long. In DNA form, the CDR3 reads TGTGCCGCCGTGGGACTAACAATCAATGAGCAGTTCTTC. It yields the protein CAAVGLTINEQFF.

This clonotype was seen more than once but under ten times. This sequence joins TRBV12-3 or TRBV12-4 and TRBJ2-7; D is perhaps TRBD1 (5 bases). The CDR3 extends over 13 amino acids. V gave up 5 bases and J gave up 5 bases, with 13 bases separating them. The CDR3 spells CASSETQGNEQYF. CDR3 sequence (DNA): TGTGCCAGCAGTGAAACCCAGGGAAACGAGCAGTACTTC.

The J gene is TRBJ2-7, the V gene TRBV4-2; 7 nucleotides align to TRBD1. J gave up 2 bases and V 0 bases, and 19 bases lay outside the gene matches. Germline values: CDR1 LGHNA, CDR2 YNFKEQ. The CDR3 runs to 20 residues. For the CDR3, the DNA is TGTGCCAGCAGCCAAGAAGTTTTTAGTGGGGGACAGATGGACCCCTACGAGCAGTACTTC. Its protein product is CASSQEVFSGGQMDPYEQYF.

A few counts support this clonotype. For the CDR3, the DNA is TGTGCCAGCCTACAAGGGGCGGGATCCCACAATGAGCAGTTCTTC. This translates into CASLQGAGSHNEQFF. The V call is TRBV7-8, the J call TRBJ2-1; D possibly corresponds to TRBD2 (6 bases). This CDR3 comprises 15 residues. Trimming took 8 bases from V and 5 from J, leaving 19 bases between them. Germline V gene sequence: CDR1 SGHVS, CDR2 FQNEAQ.

The chain has TRBV10-3 and TRBJ2-5, with D perhaps TRBD1 (6 bases). The CDR3 runs to 15 residues. Trimming removed 10 bases from V and 4 bases from J, with 22 bases in between. CDR1 is ENHRY, CDR2 SYGVKD, per germline. The CDR3 DNA reads TGTGCCACCCAGGACACAGGGTACTCTCTAGAGACCCAGTACTTC. Amino acid sequence: CATQDTGYSLETQYF.

V and J are TRBV20-1 and TRBJ1-2; D unresolved. This CDR3 has 12 residues. Germline V lookup: CDR1 DFQATT, CDR2 SNEGSKA (reference sequence). Trimming stripped 6 bases from V and 6 bases from J, with 14 bases between. The CDR3 DNA follows: TGCAGTGCCCAAGGCCCGTCGGATGGCTACACCTTC. Its protein product is CSAQGPSDGYTF.

Worth noting for this clonotype: Given the absence of the conserved phenylalanine or tryptophan at the CDR3 end, a read error is likely. The J gene is TRBJ2-3, the V gene TRBV4-2; maybe TRBD1 (7 bases). CDR1 LGHNA and CDR2 YNFKEQ come from the germline V gene. The CDR3 is 18 residues long. V lost 0 bases and J 2 bases, leaving 18 bases between the germline ends. CDR3 sequence: CASSQDIGDREDTDTQYL. Written as DNA, the CDR3 is TGTGCCAGCAGCCAAGATATAGGAGACAGGGAGGACACAGATACGCAGTATTTA.

V usage is TRBV6-1 and J usage is TRBJ2-1; TRBD2 matches 11 bases. V gave up 6 bases and J gave up 10 bases; unmatched junction bases: 11. This CDR3 has 15 residues. CDR1 is MNHNS and CDR2 is SASEGT in the germline V gene. The CDR3 region is CASRKTSGAVREQFF. The CDR3 nucleotides are TGTGCCAGCAGAAAGACTAGCGGGGCTGTTAGAGAGCAGTTCTTC.

V and J are TRBV5-1 and TRBJ1-1; TRBD1 agrees at 10 bases. The CDR3 has 13 residues. CDR1 and CDR2 from the germline V gene are SGHRS and YFSETQ. Germline trimming cut 4 bases from V and 11 bases from J; bases unmatched to any gene: 8. CDR3: CASSAGDRGLAFF. CDR3 nucleotide sequence: TGCGCCAGCAGCGCCGGTGACAGGGGGCTTGCTTTCTTT.

This clonotype was observed a few times. The rearrangement links TRBV7-2 to TRBJ2-1; weak D call: TRBD1 (5 bases). Germline CDR1 reads SGHTA; CDR2 reads FQGNSA. V lost 5 bases and J 8 bases, leaving 13 bases between the germline ends. The CDR3 is 13 residues long. CDR3 coding DNA: TGTGCCAGCAGCCCCAGGGTAGCCGATGAGCAGTTCTTC. It codes for CASSPRVADEQFF.

In DNA, the CDR3 is TGTGCCAGCAGCACCAGTGATAGCAATCAGCCCCAGCATTTT. Its protein is CASSTSDSNQPQHF. The gene calls are TRBV7-9 and TRBJ1-5; D is undetermined. The CDR3 is 14 amino acids. CDR1 SEHNR and CDR2 FQNEAQ come from the germline V gene (reference sequence). Trimming cost V 5 bases and J 0 bases, with 8 bases left between them.

This clonotype was observed many times. The rearrangement joins TRBV24-1 to TRBJ2-1; 9 bases align to TRBD2. The J segment lost 5 bases and the V segment lost 4 bases, leaving 14 bases of the junction unmatched. The CDR3 has 18 residues. In germline, CDR1 is KGHDR, CDR2 SFDVKD. Here the CDR3 reads CATSDALEAGGGHNEQFF. The CDR3 DNA is TGTGCCACCAGTGACGCCCTCGAGGCGGGGGGGGGCCACAATGAGCAGTTCTTC.

The chain uses TRBV9 and TRBJ1-1; 8 bases are a match to TRBD1. This CDR3 comprises 14 residues. V lost 3 bases to trimming and J lost 4 bases; unmatched junction nucleotides: 5. CDR1 is SGDLS, CDR2 YYNGEE, per germline. CDR3 in DNA: TGTGCCAGCAGCGCTAGACAGGGGATCACTGAAGCTTTCTTT. Its translation: CASSARQGITEAFF.

This clonotype was found a few times. The rearrangement links TRBV12-3 or TRBV12-4 to TRBJ2-3; the match to TRBD2 covers 7 bases. The CDR3 has 13 residues. The CDR3 is CAVGEGSFDTQYF. In DNA, the CDR3 is TGTGCTGTCGGGGAGGGTTCGTTCGATACGCAGTATTTT.

This clonotype was seen more than once but under ten times. The chain couples TRBV6-2 or TRBV6-3 to TRBJ1-1; tentative D call: TRBD1 (5 bases). CDR3 size: 15 residues. The germline V gene encodes CDR1 MNHEY and CDR2 SVGEGT. The germline V and J ends were trimmed by 3 bases and 1 base, with 12 bases remaining between them. In DNA, the CDR3 is TGTGCCAGCAGTTATTGGGGACCGCAGAACACTGAAGCTTTCTTT. As protein: CASSYWGPQNTEAFF.

This clonotype has only a few counts. This chain connects TRBV4-3 to TRBJ2-1; no clear D gene. The germline V and J ends were trimmed by 4 bases and 2 bases, with 9 bases remaining between them. The germline V gene encodes CDR1 LGHNA and CDR2 YSLEER. The CDR3 loop spans 14 amino acids. CDR3 sequence: CASSRDATYNEQFF. The CDR3 DNA follows: TGCGCCAGCAGCCGGGATGCTACCTACAATGAGCAGTTCTTC.

The V and J genes are TRBV20-1 and TRBJ2-7; TRBD1 matches at 9 bases. Trimming took 1 base from V and 6 from J; bases not matched to a gene: 7. The CDR3 loop spans 14 amino acids. Germline V gene data show CDR1 as DFQATT and CDR2 as SNEGSKA (reference sequence). CDR3 sequence (DNA): TGCAGTGCTAGAGTGGGACAGGGAGGTTTCGAGCAGTACTTC. Amino acid sequence: CSARVGQGGFEQYF.